This T cell receptor beta chain appears in the sequencing data of a study of radiation and T cells in renal cell carcinoma. Germline lookup yields CDR1 MDHEN and CDR2 SYDVKM. The CDR3 has 15 amino acids. Trimming pared 4 bases from V and 2 bases from J, leaving 15 bases between. Time point specified: blood 4 weeks post-SBRT, at nephrectomy. Treatment denoted: 15 Gy SBRT to primary tumor, nephrectomy 4 weeks later. Profiled with immunoSEQ multiplex PCR; TCRdb holds only in-frame clones, not every one. In the table there are about 74,000 clones, about 88% of which are singletons. This clone has just one count.

The J gene is TRBJ2-7, the V gene TRBV28; the D gene is possibly TRBD2 (7 bases). The sequence came from a woman in her seventies with renal cell carcinoma. The sequencing here drew on blood, taken from a patient whose treatment included radiotherapy and nephrectomy. For the CDR3, the DNA is TGTGCCAGCAGTTCCCTGCCGGGGGGCACCTACGAGCAGTACTTC. Encoded protein: CASSSLPGGTYEQYF.